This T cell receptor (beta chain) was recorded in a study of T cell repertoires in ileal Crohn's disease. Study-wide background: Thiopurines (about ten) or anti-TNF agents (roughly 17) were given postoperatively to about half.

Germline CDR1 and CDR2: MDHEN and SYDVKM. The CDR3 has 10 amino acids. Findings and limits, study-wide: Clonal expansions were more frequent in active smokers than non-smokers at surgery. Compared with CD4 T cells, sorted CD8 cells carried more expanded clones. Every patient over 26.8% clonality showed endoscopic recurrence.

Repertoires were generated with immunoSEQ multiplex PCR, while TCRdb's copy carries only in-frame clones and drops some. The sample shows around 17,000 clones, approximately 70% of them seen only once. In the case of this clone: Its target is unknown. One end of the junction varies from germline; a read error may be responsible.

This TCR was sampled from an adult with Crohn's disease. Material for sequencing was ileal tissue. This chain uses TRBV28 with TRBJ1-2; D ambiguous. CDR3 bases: TGTGCCAGCGCCTTGTTAGACTTTACTTTC. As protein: CASALLDFTF.